This T cell receptor beta chain was identified in a study of CD8 T cells in Susac syndrome (dated by TCRdb to between 2018 and 2021). For context, the study as a whole: The study used repertoire sequencing to test whether antigen drove CD8+ T cell activation and differentiation in Susac syndrome.

About this clonotype: There is no known antigen for this receptor. No base quality values were provided; no much bigger clone lies one nucleotide off.

Points the paper makes about the study in general: The study acknowledged that relatively few individuals were included in the TCR sequencing and HLA analysis.

RNA was extracted using the RNeasy kit, and roughly 0.5 to 1 microgram was reverse transcribed with random hexamers. The immunoSEQ multiplex PCR assay, covering 54 Vbeta and 13 Jbeta segments, was used to amplify TCR beta CDR3 regions. PCR amplification bias was corrected by using a synthetic template baseline for primer optimization and computational correction. The authors' pipeline ran thus. Reads were annotated to V, D and J genes per IMGT and analyzed with immunoSEQ Analyzer, keeping only productive sequences. To calculate clonality, Shannon entropy was normalized by log2 of the number of productive unique sequences and then subtracted from one. For each patient and control, public and private clones were evaluated within the 100 most prevalent clones. A clone was defined as Susac-specific if it was absent from the healthy and MS cohorts, from roughly 990 published viral clones and from other ImmuneACCESS disease sequences. TCRdb reworked the public reads: Q25 trimming with fastp, MiXCR clone assembly, productive beta chains retained. Every distinct CDR3 protein forms one entry, paired with its most common genes and DNA. V and J calls and clone size were set by TCRdb, not the authors. This sample is represented by around 160,000 distinct CDR3 sequences; 80% to 95% of them were singletons. The biggest ten clones account for more than 0.11% of the sample.

Peripheral blood CD8+ and CD4+ T cells from healthy donors, Susac syndrome patients and multiple sclerosis patients were profiled using high-throughput TCR beta sequencing. Healthy donors were included as age- and sex-matched controls. Bulk CD8+ and CD4+ T cells were purified by magnetic negative isolation, whereas CD8+ TEMRA cells were enriched by FACS. Blood was drawn into EDTA tubes, processed within 24 hours, and PBMCs were isolated by density gradient centrifugation. PBMCs intended for TCR sequencing were cryopreserved in liquid nitrogen and were subsequently thawed in a 37 degrees C water bath. The sorted or isolated CD4+, CD8+ and CD8+ TEMRA cells had a purity of 90% or higher. The sequenced sample consisted of CD4+ T cells from PBMCs. This clonotype originated in a human donor in good health.

The DNA is as follows: TGTGCCAGCAGCGTCCTAGCTTTGGAGACCCAGTACTTC. Its protein reads: CASSVLALETQYF. This chain joins TRBV7-9 to TRBJ2-5; TRBD2 is a possible D gene, resting on 5 matching bases. Cut back by 5 bases and 5 bases, the V and J ends lie 12 bases apart. The cysteine opens and the phenylalanine closes a CDR3 of 13 amino acids. Only CDR3 DNA remains: 39 bases, in frame from the first base. CDR1 and CDR2 were assigned from the germline V gene (reference sequence) as SEHNR and FQNEAQ.